This T cell receptor (beta chain) was captured by sequencing in a study of blood T cell repertoires in COVID-19. Study overall: Acute and convalescent COVID-19 samples came from the United States, Italy and Spain. T cells, B-cell-depleted T cells, or PBMCs supplied cDNA or gDNA.

Original processing methods: The authors estimated nucleated cell counts from reference gene primer amplification. Generated by immunoSEQ multiplex PCR, the TCRdb table keeps only in-frame clones and is missing some. V, J and clone size reflect that table, while D and trimming were determined from the DNA. The table has about 400,000 clones, around 86% seen once. The V end was cut by 3 bases, the J end by 15 bases, with 15 bases between. The CDR3 spans 12 residues. The sequenced material came from peripheral blood. This clonotype was sampled from a human donor in a cohort sampled during active COVID-19. The rearrangement links TRBV12-3 or TRBV12-4 to TRBJ2-4; possible D gene TRBD1, 6 bases. The CDR3 region is CASSLGQGSLYF. Here the CDR3 DNA reads TGTGCCAGCAGTTTGGGCCAGGGGTCACTGTACTTC.